These 27 T cell receptor beta chains came from one sample sequenced in a study of cytomegalovirus exposure and HLA in healthy donors (dated by TCRdb to 2015 to 2018). Library preparation employed the immunoSEQ multiplex PCR assay. For the multiplex PCR, a mixture combining 60 forward primers for TCR Vbeta segments and 13 reverse primers for TCR Jbeta segments was used. TCRdb stores this immuneACCESS table with in-frame sequences only. Part of the clones is absent; in the studies checked, under half of the shortfall reflects unresolved V genes, and no reason is known for the rest. The sample contains 110,000 to 150,000 clones, 70% to 80% of them found a single time. In total, the top ten clones hold about 3.8% of the sample. Specimen: PBMCs. The receptors originated from a man aged 18-30 years in good health and CMV-seronegative.

With respect to this clone: Other DNA sequences within the sample encode an identical CDR3. This sequence joins TRBV5-1 and TRBJ2-7, with D unresolved. Trimming cost V 0 bases and J 3 bases, with 7 bases left between them. CDR1 and CDR2 from the germline V gene are SGHRS and YFSETQ. This CDR3 is built from 13 residues. The CDR3 spells CASSLAGLYEQYF. Written as DNA, the CDR3 is TGCGCCAGCAGCTTGGCGGGTCTCTACGAGCAGTACTTC. Looking up the rest from reference TRBV5-1 and TRBJ2-7 gives the full variable domain: KAGVTQTPRYLIKTRGQQVTLSCSPISGHRSVSWYQQTPGQGLQFLFEYFSETQRNKGNFPGRFSGRQFSNSRSEMNVSTLELGDSALYLCASSLAGLYEQYFGPGTRLTVT.

The chain employs TRBV4-1 and TRBJ2-7; 8 nucleotides align to TRBD1. Germline V gene data show CDR1 as MGHRA and CDR2 as YSYEKL. The length of the CDR3 is 18 residues. V lost 1 base, J lost 0 bases, and 11 bases stayed unmatched. The CDR3 bases are TGCGCCAGCAGCCAAGGGCTCCGGGACAGGACCTTCTCCTACGAGCAGTACTTC. Its protein is CASSQGLRDRTFSYEQYF.

This chain connects TRBV19 to TRBJ2-2; TRBD1 might be the D (6 bases). The germline V gene has CDR1 LNHDA and CDR2 SQIVND (reference sequence). Trimming left V 4 bases short and J 2 bases short, with 11 bases between. This CDR3 is 15 amino acids long. CDR3 coding DNA: TGTGCCAGTAGTAATTCAGGGGCTAACACCGGGGAGCTGTTTTTT. It specifies CASSNSGANTGELFF.

The gene calls are TRBV5-1 and TRBJ2-7, with 7 bases that match TRBD1. The junction had 8 bases not matched to a gene; V was cut back by 3 bases and J by 5 bases. CDR3 length equals 14 residues. Germline CDR1 SGHRS, CDR2 YFSETQ. CDR3 residues: CASSSTGAENEQYF. CDR3 nucleotides: TGCGCCAGCAGCTCTACAGGGGCGGAGAACGAGCAGTACTTC.

This chain connects TRBV5-1 to TRBJ2-3; 8 positions match TRBD1. CDR1 SGHRS and CDR2 YFSETQ come from the germline V gene. The junction had 5 bases not matched to a gene; V was cut back by 0 bases and J by 2 bases. The CDR3 extends over 16 amino acids. CDR3 sequence reads: CASSLGHRGTTDTQYF. CDR3 DNA: TGCGCCAGCAGCTTGGGACACAGGGGGACCACAGATACGCAGTATTTT.

This chain joins TRBV13 and TRBJ2-3, with D tentatively TRBD1 (5 bases). The CDR3 consists of 14 residues. The V end was cut by 2 bases, the J end by 6 bases, with 12 bases between. The germline CDR1 and CDR2 sequences are PRHDT and FYEKMQ (reference sequence). The CDR3 region is CASSLQGIRDTQYF. Here the CDR3 DNA reads TGTGCCAGCAGCTTACAGGGTATCAGGGATACGCAGTATTTT. Using reference TRBV13 and TRBJ2-3 for the parts outside the CDR3, the full variable domain is AAGVIQSPRHLIKEKRETATLKCYPIPRHDTVYWYQQGPGQDPQFLISFYEKMQSDKGSIPDRFSAQQFSDYHSELNMSSLELGDSALYFCASSLQGIRDTQYFGPGTRLTVL.

The chain joins TRBV10-1 to TRBJ2-3; possibly TRBD1 for D (6 bases). V lost 2 bases, J lost 0 bases, and 15 bases lay in between. Per germline, CDR1 WNHNN and CDR2 SYGVQD (reference sequence). This CDR3 contains 17 residues. The CDR3 here is CASSEEIRGSSTDTQYF. In DNA, the CDR3 is TGCGCCAGCAGTGAGGAGATCAGGGGCTCTAGCACAGATACGCAGTATTTT.

The chain recombines TRBV5-1 with TRBJ2-5, with TRBD2 identical over 10 bases. CDR3 length equals 14 residues. The V gene's germline CDR1 is SGHRS and CDR2 YFSETQ. The V segment lost 0 bases and the J segment 4 bases; nucleotides outside the gene matches: 0. The CDR3 region is CASSLGLAGETQYF. The CDR3 nucleotides read TGCGCCAGCAGCTTGGGACTAGCGGGAGAGACCCAGTACTTC.

This chain uses TRBV7-9 with TRBJ2-3; no clear D gene. V was trimmed by 4 bases and J by 8 bases, leaving 13 bases between them. The CDR3 runs to 13 residues. CDR1 and CDR2 from the germline V gene are SEHNR and FQNEAQ (reference sequence). Written as DNA, the CDR3 is TGTGCCAGCAGCTCGTTACTTCATCGTACGCAGTATTTT. Translated: CASSSLLHRTQYF.

This chain joins TRBV6-5 and TRBJ1-2, with 9 bases matching TRBD1. J gave up 7 bases and V 5 bases, and 8 bases lay outside the gene matches. CDR1 and CDR2 (germline): MNHEY, SVGAGI. The CDR3 totals 14 residues. CDR3 DNA sequence: TGTGCCAGCAGTCGAATTACAGGGGGCGGTGGCTACACCTTC. It translates to CASSRITGGGGYTF.

The chain couples TRBV27 to TRBJ2-1; no reliable D call. The CDR3 is made up of 14 amino acids. CDR1 MNHEY and CDR2 SMNVEV come from the germline V gene (reference sequence). V was shortened by 6 bases and J by 7 bases, with 16 bases between the two germline ends. The CDR3 region is CASSLSDLGNEQFF. The CDR3 region has the DNA TGTGCCAGCAGCCTAAGTGACCTAGGTAATGAGCAGTTCTTC.

The V and J genes are TRBV7-9 and TRBJ1-4; possible D gene TRBD1, 6 bases. This CDR3 contains 14 residues. Germline V gives CDR1 SEHNR, CDR2 FQNEAQ (reference sequence). Trimming cost V 4 bases and J 13 bases, with 19 bases left between them. The CDR3 DNA follows: TGTGCCAGCAGCTCCCATACACGGGGGGGCAGACTGTTTTTT. This gives the protein CASSSHTRGGRLFF.

The gene calls are TRBV7-8 and TRBJ2-1; D is possibly TRBD2 (5 bases). Trimming took 2 bases from V and 7 from J, leaving 15 bases between them. Germline V CDR1 and CDR2: SGHVS, FQNEAQ. CDR3 length: 15 residues. CDR3 DNA sequence: TGTGCCAGCAGCTTACGAGATTACCCGGGAAATGAGCAGTTCTTC. It yields the protein CASSLRDYPGNEQFF. Supplemented by reference TRBV7-8 and TRBJ2-1, the full variable domain reads GAGVSQSPRYKVAKRGQDVALRCDPISGHVSLFWYQQALGQGPEFLTYFQNEAQLDKSGLPSDRFFAERPEGSVSTLKIQRTQQEDSAVYLCASSLRDYPGNEQFFGPGTRLTVL.

This clone was counted only a few times. The J gene is TRBJ2-7, the V gene TRBV11-2, with D maybe TRBD2 (6 bases). Germline CDR1 is SGHAT and CDR2 is FQNNGV. The CDR3 spans 14 residues. V was pared by 6 bases and J by 4 bases, with 16 bases between. This CDR3 reads CASRPPGLSYEQYF. The DNA of the CDR3 is TGTGCCAGCAGACCGCCGGGACTTAGTTACGAGCAGTACTTC.

The chain joins TRBV6-1 to TRBJ2-1, with 7 bases identical to TRBD2. This CDR3 is built from 14 residues. The germline V gene has CDR1 MNHNS and CDR2 SASEGT. Trimming took 1 base from V and 4 from J; bases not matched to a gene: 1. CDR3 coding DNA: TGTGCCAGCAGTGAAGGGACTAGTTACAATGAGCAGTTCTTC. This encodes CASSEGTSYNEQFF.

V and J are TRBV9 and TRBJ1-1; TRBD1 agrees at 9 bases. This CDR3 region has 16 residues. Trimming cost V 0 bases and J 5 bases; bases outside gene matches: 8. From germline, CDR1 is SGDLS and CDR2 YYNGEE. The CDR3 DNA sequence: TGTGCCAGCAGCGTAGAGGGACAGGGTCGCGGTACTGAAGCTTTCTTT. Protein sequence: CASSVEGQGRGTEAFF.

The rearrangement links TRBV30 to TRBJ1-5; tentative D call: TRBD1 (6 bases). The CDR3 runs 16 residues. Trimming removed 2 bases at V and 1 base at J, with 15 bases between. CDR1 and CDR2 (germline): GTSNPN, SVGIG (reference sequence). This CDR3 is CAWSTKNRASNQPQHF. DNA of the CDR3: TGTGCCTGGAGTACTAAGAACAGGGCCAGCAATCAGCCCCAGCATTTT.

The V and J genes are TRBV7-9 and TRBJ1-1; 10 bases are shared with TRBD1. Germline V gene data show CDR1 as SEHNR and CDR2 as FQNEAQ (reference sequence). The junction had 3 bases not matched to a gene; V was cut back by 5 bases and J by 3 bases. The CDR3 loop spans 14 amino acids. Here the CDR3 reads CASSVDRGDTEAFF. CDR3 nucleotide sequence: TGTGCCAGCAGCGTGGACAGGGGGGACACTGAAGCTTTCTTT.

V usage is TRBV30 and J usage is TRBJ2-7; 7 bases are shared with TRBD2. After removal of 5 bases from V and 4 bases from J, the junction contained 5 bases not matched to a gene. CDR1 is GTSNPN and CDR2 is SVGIG in the germline V gene (reference sequence). The CDR3 is 12 residues long. The CDR3 reads CAWGLGSYEQYF. DNA for the CDR3: TGTGCCTGGGGACTAGGGTCATACGAGCAGTACTTC.

V and J are TRBV11-1 and TRBJ2-1; 12 nucleotides match TRBD2. CDR1 SGHAT and CDR2 FQDESV come from the germline V gene (reference sequence). The CDR3 spans 15 residues. V shed 5 bases, J shed 6 bases, and the junction held 5 bases outside the gene matches. The CDR3 loop reads CASSDLAGGGNEQFF. The CDR3, as DNA: TGTGCCAGCAGCGATCTAGCGGGAGGGGGCAATGAGCAGTTCTTC. Complete variable domain (other parts from reference TRBV11-1 and TRBJ2-1): EAEVAQSPRYKITEKSQAVAFWCDPISGHATLYWYRQILGQGPELLVQFQDESVVDDSQLPKDRFSAERLKGVDSTLKIQPAELGDSAMYLCASSDLAGGGNEQFFGPGTRLTVL.

This clone came up a few times. The chain recombines TRBV19 with TRBJ2-3; no clear D gene. This CDR3 has 15 residues. V lost 4 bases and J 2 bases, leaving 13 bases between the germline ends. Per germline, CDR1 LNHDA and CDR2 SQIVND (reference sequence). CDR3 DNA sequence: TGTGCCAGTAGTAGTGAAGACACCTTCACAGATACGCAGTATTTT. Amino acid sequence: CASSSEDTFTDTQYF.

The chain has TRBV28 and TRBJ2-7; 7 nucleotides agree with TRBD1. From germline, CDR1 is MDHEN and CDR2 SYDVKM. Unmatched junction bases numbered 8, after V lost 9 bases and J lost 3 bases. The CDR3 has 13 residues. The CDR3 nucleotides are TGTGCCAGTAGGCCAGGGGGAAGCTACGAGCAGTACTTC. Its translation: CASRPGGSYEQYF.

The chain combines TRBV27 with TRBJ2-3, with 7 bases matching TRBD2. Germline V gene sequence: CDR1 MNHEY, CDR2 SMNVEV (reference sequence). Losses at the gene ends were 5 bases for V and 0 bases for J; bases not matched to a gene: 5. The length of the CDR3 is 15 residues. The CDR3 DNA reads TGTGCCAGCAGTGGGCTAGCGGTAAGCACAGATACGCAGTATTTT. Protein product: CASSGLAVSTDTQYF.

The chain couples TRBV11-3 to TRBJ2-7, with D possibly matching TRBD2 (6 bases). V was cut by 5 bases and J by 3 bases, with 17 bases left in between. CDR1 is SGHNT, CDR2 YENEEA, per germline. This CDR3 has 15 residues. Here the CDR3 reads CASSPGFGGVYEQYF. The CDR3 DNA is TGTGCCAGCAGCCCGGGGTTCGGCGGGGTCTACGAGCAGTACTTC.

The CDR3 DNA is TGTGCCAGCGGCGGGGGGGCTGGGGCCAACGTCCTGACTTTC. Its protein product is CASGGGAGANVLTF. The V call is TRBV5-6, the J call TRBJ2-6; 9 nucleotides agree with TRBD2. Germline loops: CDR1 SGHDT, CDR2 YYEEEE. V shed 7 bases, J shed 2 bases, and the junction held 1 base outside the gene matches. This CDR3 region has 14 residues. The whole variable domain, remainder taken from reference TRBV5-6 and TRBJ2-6, is DAGVTQSPTHLIKTRGQQVTLRCSPKSGHDTVSWYQQALGQGPQFIFQYYEEEERQRGNFPDRFSGHQFPNYSSELNVNALLLGDSALYLCASGGGAGANVLTFGAGSRLTVL.

The chain combines TRBV5-8 with TRBJ1-1, with a tentative D call TRBD1 (5 bases). The V end lost 1 base, the J end lost 5 bases, and 15 bases lay between the germline ends. This CDR3 has 15 amino acids. Germline-derived CDR1 and CDR2 are SGHTS and YDEGEE. The DNA of the CDR3 is TGTGCCAGCAGCTTGCCGGCGGGGCGTGGGACTGAAGCTTTCTTT. Its translation: CASSLPAGRGTEAFF.

V and J are TRBV18 and TRBJ2-7; a weak D match, TRBD1 (6 bases). CDR3 length equals 17 residues. Germline CDR1 and CDR2: KGHSH and LQKENI. Trimming took off 3 bases at V and 0 bases at J, with 18 bases between the two ends. CDR3 protein: CASSPTYRDKTSYEQYF. The CDR3 DNA reads TGTGCCAGCTCACCGACATACCGGGACAAAACCTCCTACGAGCAGTACTTC.